The 30 T cell receptor beta chains in this list originate from one sample, sequenced in a study of T-cell reconstitution after alpha-beta-depleted transplantation in children. Unique molecular identifiers were incorporated into the prepared TCRbeta library. TCRdb itself ran the PCR reads through MiXCR, one entry per CDR3 protein. The sample shows about 540,000 distinct CDR3 sequences, around 27% of them seen only once. Sequences were derived from PBMCs, sampled before TCRalphabeta/CD19-depleted stem cell transplant. These receptors originate from a boy younger than two with Wiskott-Aldrich syndrome, due to receive a stem cell transplant.

This clonotype occurred a few times. The chain employs TRBV10-3 and TRBJ2-3; TRBD2 agrees at 10 bases. The CDR3 is made up of 16 amino acids. Trimming cost V 7 bases and J 4 bases; bases outside gene matches: 11. Germline V gene lookup returns CDR1 ENHRY and CDR2 SYGVKD. As DNA, the CDR3 is TGTGCCATCAAGGCTGGCCCTAGCGGGAGCCCAGATACGCAGTATTTT. Translated, it gives CAIKAGPSGSPDTQYF.

The chain joins TRBV10-2 to TRBJ2-5; the D gene is possibly TRBD1 (6 bases). Trimming pared 6 bases from V and 4 bases from J, leaving 12 bases between. CDR1 is WSHSY and CDR2 is SAAADI in the germline V gene. CDR3 size: 13 residues. The CDR3 DNA is TGCGCCAGCAGGAAGACAGGTGGAGAGACCCAGTACTTC. Protein product: CASRKTGGETQYF.

This clonotype was found once. This chain joins TRBV24-1 and TRBJ2-1; D is perhaps TRBD2 (6 bases). Germline-derived CDR1 and CDR2 are KGHDR and SFDVKD. The CDR3 has 16 residues. With 4 bases removed from V and 2 bases from J, the gap between germline ends came to 14 bases. The CDR3, as DNA: TGTGCCACCAGTGACTCCGGGACGGGGGCCTACAATGAGCAGTTCTTC. It specifies CATSDSGTGAYNEQFF.

This clonotype was counted only a few times. The rearrangement joins TRBV5-1 to TRBJ1-2, with 9 bases lining up with TRBD1. Germline CDR1 reads SGHRS; CDR2 reads YFSETQ. V lost 4 bases and J lost 4; bases outside the gene matches: 11. This CDR3 has 16 amino acids. The CDR3 spells CASSPTWDRDGYGYTF. CDR3 in DNA: TGCGCCAGCAGCCCAACCTGGGACAGGGACGGCTATGGCTACACCTTC. The full variable domain, in which reference TRBV5-1 and TRBJ1-2 provide the parts outside the CDR3, is KAGVTQTPRYLIKTRGQQVTLSCSPISGHRSVSWYQQTPGQGLQFLFEYFSETQRNKGNFPGRFSGRQFSNSRSEMNVSTLELGDSALYLCASSPTWDRDGYGYTFGSGTRLTVV.

This clonotype has just a few counts. V usage is TRBV12-3 or TRBV12-4 and J usage is TRBJ2-1; D is unclear. The V end was cut by 10 bases, the J end by 5 bases, with 6 bases between. The CDR3 runs to 10 residues. CDR3 bases: TGTGCCATCCAGAACAATGAGCAGTTCTTC. It specifies CAIQNNEQFF.

CDR3 amino acids: CASSLDSAGTQYF. The CDR3 nucleotides read TGTGCCAGCAGCTTGGACTCCGCCGGGACCCAGTACTTC. This chain joins TRBV5-6 and TRBJ2-5; D remains unclear. CDR3 length: 13 residues. CDR1 is SGHDT and CDR2 is YYEEEE in the germline V gene. V gave up 0 bases and J gave up 7 bases, with 10 bases separating them.

Only a few counts were recorded for this clonotype. This chain connects TRBV6-1 to TRBJ1-5; no clear D. The CDR3 length is 12 residues. Germline V lookup: CDR1 MNHNS, CDR2 SASEGT. V was trimmed by 5 bases and J by 5 bases, leaving 7 bases between them. The CDR3: CASSQPYQPQHF. DNA for the CDR3: TGTGCCAGCAGTCAACCGTATCAGCCCCAGCATTTT.

This clonotype was picked up a small number of times. The rearrangement links TRBV7-3 to TRBJ2-3, with D hard to call. Germline CDR1 reads SGHTA; CDR2 reads FQGTGA. The CDR3 runs to 16 residues. V was shortened by 0 bases and J by 0 bases, with 10 bases between the two germline ends. Here the CDR3 reads CASSLTARASTDTQYF. CDR3 sequence (DNA): TGTGCCAGCAGCTTAACGGCCCGGGCGAGCACAGATACGCAGTATTTT.

The chain couples TRBV20-1 to TRBJ1-3; no firm D call. Trimming cost V 3 bases and J 1 base, with 13 bases left between them. The CDR3 length is 15 residues. CDR1 and CDR2 (germline): DFQATT, SNEGSKA (reference sequence). Here the CDR3 reads CSASYRVKSGNTIYF. DNA for the CDR3: TGCAGTGCTAGTTATCGGGTGAAATCTGGAAACACCATATATTTT.

This rearrangement joins TRBV9 to TRBJ2-2; possibly TRBD2 for D (5 bases). Germline V gene sequence: CDR1 SGDLS, CDR2 YYNGEE. This CDR3 is 16 amino acids long. Trimming took off 0 bases at V and 1 base at J, with 10 bases between the two ends. CDR3 sequence (DNA): TGTGCCAGCAGCGTAGCCCCCGGACTGAACACCGGGGAGCTGTTTTTT. Protein product: CASSVAPGLNTGELFF.

This clonotype was seen a few times. The rearrangement links TRBV12-3 or TRBV12-4 to TRBJ2-1; D unresolved. The V and J ends lost 3 bases and 0 bases respectively, with 9 bases between them. There are 15 residues in the CDR3. The CDR3 reads CASSLTWGSYNEQFF. CDR3 DNA: TGTGCCAGCAGTTTGACCTGGGGCTCCTACAATGAGCAGTTCTTC.

The chain recombines TRBV12-3 or TRBV12-4 with TRBJ1-5, with D maybe TRBD1 (6 bases). V shed 3 bases and J shed 3 bases, with 9 bases lying between them. CDR3 length: 14 amino acids. CDR3 sequence (DNA): TGTGCCAGCAGTTTTGGGGGGGCCAATCAGCCCCAGCATTTT. This gives the protein CASSFGGANQPQHF.

This clonotype was seen a single time. This rearrangement joins TRBV5-1 to TRBJ2-3, with 7 nucleotides matching TRBD2. The V and J ends lost 5 bases and 4 bases, in that order; junction bases with no gene match: 4. CDR1 SGHRS and CDR2 YFSETQ come from the germline V gene. The CDR3 sequence is 13 residues long. In nucleotides, the CDR3 is TGCGCCAGCAGGTCGGGAGGCCCAGATACGCAGTATTTT. Its protein is CASRSGGPDTQYF.

J is TRBJ2-7 and V is TRBV5-1, with a weak D call TRBD2 (6 bases). Germline CDR1 is SGHRS and CDR2 is YFSETQ. The CDR3 is 14 residues long. Trimming cost V 0 bases and J 5 bases, with 12 bases left between them. As DNA, the CDR3 is TGCGCCAGCAGCTTGGGGGACTTAAGGGACGAGCAGTACTTC. Amino acids: CASSLGDLRDEQYF.

J is TRBJ2-1 and V is TRBV9; D perhaps matches TRBD1 (5 bases). Germline V lookup: CDR1 SGDLS, CDR2 YYNGEE. Trimming took 1 base from V and 0 from J, leaving 8 bases between them. The CDR3 covers 15 residues. The CDR3 DNA sequence: TGTGCCAGCAGCGTAAGGGGCAACTCCTACAATGAGCAGTTCTTC. Translating it yields CASSVRGNSYNEQFF.

This chain uses TRBV5-5 with TRBJ2-7; 9 nucleotides line up with TRBD1. The CDR3 contains 16 residues. The germline V gene has CDR1 SGHKS and CDR2 YYEKEE (reference sequence). The ends lost 3 bases at V and 2 bases at J; junction bases unmatched: 9. The CDR3 here is CASSSIGTGLTYEQYF. CDR3 DNA sequence: TGTGCCAGCAGCTCGATCGGGACAGGGCTAACCTACGAGCAGTACTTC.

The sample holds a few counts of this clonotype. V is TRBV12-3 or TRBV12-4 and J is TRBJ1-5; a weak D match, TRBD1 (5 bases). V gave up 7 bases and J gave up 1 base, with 17 bases separating them. CDR3 length equals 16 residues. CDR3: CASTTLAGPSNQPQHF. Here the CDR3 DNA reads TGTGCCAGCACAACCTTGGCGGGGCCCAGCAATCAGCCCCAGCATTTT.

In DNA form, the CDR3 reads TGCGCCAGCACTGGCCTTCCCGGCTACGAGCAGTACTTC. It translates to CASTGLPGYEQYF. V gene TRBV5-1 combines with J gene TRBJ2-7; D is unresolved. V lost 6 bases and J 3 bases, leaving 13 bases between the germline ends. Germline CDR1 is SGHRS and CDR2 is YFSETQ. This CDR3 has 13 residues.

The V gene is TRBV7-6, the J gene TRBJ2-3, with 8 bases identical to TRBD2. This CDR3 has 14 residues. Germline CDR1 is SGHVS and CDR2 is FNYEAQ. The junction had 1 base not matched to a gene; V was cut back by 0 bases and J by 5 bases. The CDR3 sequence is CASSLARGEDTQYF. The CDR3 region has the DNA TGTGCCAGCAGCTTAGCGCGGGGGGAAGATACGCAGTATTTT.

The J gene is TRBJ1-1, the V gene TRBV12-3 or TRBV12-4; D uncertain. Trimming removed 2 bases at V and 3 bases at J, with 22 bases between. The CDR3 totals 18 residues. As DNA, the CDR3 is TGTGCCAGCAGTTTACCCCGGCCAGGTTTAGTGAGGGACACTGAAGCTTTCTTT. Amino acids: CASSLPRPGLVRDTEAFF.

This clonotype came up a few times. In nucleotides, the CDR3 is TGCAGTGCTAGAGATATTTTGGGGGACCCCTATGGCTACACCTTC. Translating it yields CSARDILGDPYGYTF. This sequence joins TRBV20-1 and TRBJ1-2; D is perhaps TRBD1 (5 bases). The CDR3 extends over 15 amino acids. The germline V gene encodes CDR1 DFQATT and CDR2 SNEGSKA (reference sequence). V shed 0 bases and J shed 4 bases, with 15 bases lying between them.

J is TRBJ1-1 and V is TRBV20-1, with TRBD1 matching over 7 bases. Germline values: CDR1 DFQATT, CDR2 SNEGSKA (reference sequence). This CDR3 spans 14 amino acids. V lost 5 bases, J lost 1 base, and 7 bases stayed unmatched. The CDR3 DNA reads as TGCAGTGCTGAGGCCGGGACAGCGAACACTGAAGCTTTCTTT. It codes for CSAEAGTANTEAFF.

The genes are TRBV20-1 and TRBJ1-1; 7 nucleotides line up with TRBD1. CDR3 size: 17 residues. CDR1 DFQATT and CDR2 SNEGSKA come from the germline V gene (reference sequence). With V trimmed by 6 bases and J by 0 bases, 16 bases remained unmatched. CDR3 loop: CSATDARRGNVNTEAFF. Written as DNA, the CDR3 is TGCAGTGCAACTGATGCGCGCAGGGGGAACGTGAACACTGAAGCTTTCTTT.

This clonotype has a handful of counts. The chain is built from TRBV7-9 and TRBJ2-7; D might be TRBD1 (6 bases). This CDR3 comprises 16 residues. Per the germline V gene, CDR1 is SEHNR and CDR2 is FQNEAQ (reference sequence). V lost 1 base, J lost 2 bases, and 15 bases lay in between. The CDR3 is CASSLGGGLGTYEQYF. The DNA of the CDR3 is TGTGCCAGCAGCTTAGGAGGGGGTTTAGGGACCTACGAGCAGTACTTC.

In its sample, this clonotype was seen a few times. The chain uses TRBV27 and TRBJ2-1, with 9 bases lining up with TRBD1. Trimming took 6 bases from V and 2 from J; bases not matched to a gene: 2. The CDR3 covers 14 residues. The V gene's germline CDR1 is MNHEY and CDR2 SMNVEV (reference sequence). The CDR3 nucleotides are TGTGCCAGCAGGACAGGGGGAACCTACAATGAGCAGTTCTTC. It translates to CASRTGGTYNEQFF.

The rearrangement uses TRBV11-2 and TRBJ2-7; no reliable D call. Trimming left V 0 bases short and J 3 bases short, with 21 bases between. The CDR3 has 18 amino acids. CDR1 and CDR2 from the germline V gene are SGHAT and FQNNGV. The CDR3: CASSLDPGLFTFSYEQYF. The CDR3, as DNA: TGTGCCAGCAGCTTAGATCCAGGCCTTTTTACATTCAGCTACGAGCAGTACTTC. The whole variable domain, filled in from reference TRBV11-2 and TRBJ2-7, reads EAGVAQSPRYKIIEKRQSVAFWCNPISGHATLYWYQQILGQGPKLLIQFQNNGVVDDSQLPKDRFSAERLKGVDSTLKIQPAKLEDSAVYLCASSLDPGLFTFSYEQYFGPGTRLTVT.

The chain combines TRBV25-1 with TRBJ2-1; no clear D. V was cut by 1 base and J by 0 bases, with 10 bases left in between. The germline V gene encodes CDR1 MGHDK and CDR2 SYGVNS. This CDR3 has 16 amino acids. The CDR3 DNA reads TGTGCCAGCAGTGAATCGGGCGGTAGCTCCTACAATGAGCAGTTCTTC. Protein: CASSESGGSSYNEQFF.

The chain recombines TRBV10-3 with TRBJ2-7, with D unclear. Trimming left V 2 bases short and J 4 bases short, with 6 bases between. In germline, CDR1 is ENHRY, CDR2 SYGVKD. The CDR3 sequence is 12 residues long. The CDR3 coding sequence is TGTGCCATCAGTGAGACGGATTACGAGCAGTACTTC. It encodes CAISETDYEQYF.

The chain carries TRBV7-2 and TRBJ2-1, with D possibly being TRBD2 (6 bases). Germline values: CDR1 SGHTA, CDR2 FQGNSA. The V gene lost 5 bases and the J gene lost 9 bases, with 17 bases spanning the gap. The CDR3 has 14 amino acids. CDR3 residues: CASSPSGPGGEQFF. The DNA for the CDR3 is TGTGCCAGCAGCCCGAGCGGGCCCGGGGGTGAGCAGTTCTTC. The full variable domain, in which reference TRBV7-2 and TRBJ2-1 provide the parts outside the CDR3, is GAGVSQSPSNKVTEKGKDVELRCDPISGHTALYWYRQSLGQGLEFLIYFQGNSAPDKSGLPSDRFSAERTGGSVSTLTIQRTQQEDSAVYLCASSPSGPGGEQFFGPGTRLTVL.

This clonotype was counted ten times or more. The chain has TRBV9 and TRBJ2-3; D is unresolved. The germline V gene encodes CDR1 SGDLS and CDR2 YYNGEE. The ends were cut back, 0 bases at V and 3 bases at J, with 5 bases in the middle. The CDR3 covers 13 residues. CDR3 amino acids: CASSVGGTDTQYF. DNA for the CDR3: TGTGCCAGCAGCGTAGGTGGAACAGATACGCAGTATTTT.